The clone carrying this T cell receptor beta chain appeared a few times. The CDR3 sequence is 14 residues long. V shed 5 bases and J shed 6 bases, with 17 bases lying between them. Germline CDR1 reads SEHNR; CDR2 reads FQNEAQ (reference sequence). Authors' analysis steps: Estimation of nucleated cell counts was performed using reference gene primer amplification. The table came from immunoSEQ multiplex PCR; TCRdb's copy has only in-frame clones and leaves some out. V and J calls and clone size come straight from that table; D and trimming were deduced from the DNA. The sample lists some 300,000 clones, 85% to 90% seen once, with 2.5% to 3.5% in the top ten. Participants, about 18 to 90 years old, spanned under 30 US areas. Cohorts were based on clinical histories the participants reported. These data come from a study of blood T cell repertoires in COVID-19. In the study overall: COVID-19 samples, acute and convalescent, were from the United States, Italy and Spain.

The TCR comes from a woman between 45 and 60 years old who had been exposed to COVID-19. Sequenced sample: PBMCs or T cells enriched from blood (not recorded which). This chain uses TRBV7-9 with TRBJ2-7; maybe TRBD2 (5 bases). Written as DNA, the CDR3 is TGTGCCAGCAGCCCGAGAGCGGATGATCTCGAGCAGTACTTC. This encodes CASSPRADDLEQYF. Together with reference TRBV7-9 and TRBJ2-7, the CDR3 gives the full variable domain: DTGVSQNPRHKITKRGQNVTFRCDPISEHNRLYWYRQTLGQGPEFLTYFQNEAQLEKSRLLSDRFSAERPKGSFSTLEIQRTEQGDSAMYLCASSPRADDLEQYFGPGTRLTVT.